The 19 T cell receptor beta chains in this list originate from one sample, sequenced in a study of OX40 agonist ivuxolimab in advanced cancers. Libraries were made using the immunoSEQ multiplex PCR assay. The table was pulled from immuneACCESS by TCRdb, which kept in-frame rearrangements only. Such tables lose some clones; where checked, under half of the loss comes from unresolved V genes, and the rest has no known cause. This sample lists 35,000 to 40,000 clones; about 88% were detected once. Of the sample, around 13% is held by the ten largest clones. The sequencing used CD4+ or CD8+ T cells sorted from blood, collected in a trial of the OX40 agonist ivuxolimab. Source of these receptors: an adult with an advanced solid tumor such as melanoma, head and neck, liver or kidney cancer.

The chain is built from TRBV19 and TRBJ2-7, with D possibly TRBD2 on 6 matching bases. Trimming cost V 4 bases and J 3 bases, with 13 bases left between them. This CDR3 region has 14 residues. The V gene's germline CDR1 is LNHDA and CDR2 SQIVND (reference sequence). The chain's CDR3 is CASSTLDYDYEQYF. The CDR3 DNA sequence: TGTGCCAGTAGTACCCTGGACTACGACTACGAGCAGTACTTC.

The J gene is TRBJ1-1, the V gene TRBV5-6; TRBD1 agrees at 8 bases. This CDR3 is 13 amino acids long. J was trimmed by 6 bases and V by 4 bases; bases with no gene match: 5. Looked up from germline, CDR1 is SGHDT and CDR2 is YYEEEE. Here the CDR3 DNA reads TGTGCCAGCAGCCCCGGGACAGGCTCTGAAGCTTTCTTT. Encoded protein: CASSPGTGSEAFF.

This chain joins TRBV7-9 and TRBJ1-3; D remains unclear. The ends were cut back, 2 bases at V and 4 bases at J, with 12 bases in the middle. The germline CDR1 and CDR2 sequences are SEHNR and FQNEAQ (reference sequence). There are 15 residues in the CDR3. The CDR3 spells CASSLTDRGGNTIYF. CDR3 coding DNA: TGTGCCAGCAGCTTAACCGATCGAGGAGGAAACACCATATATTTT.

The chain's CDR3 is CASSLGQGAHEKLFF. In DNA, the CDR3 is TGTGCCAGCAGCTTGGGACAGGGGGCTCATGAAAAACTGTTTTTT. This chain connects TRBV5-5 to TRBJ1-4; 10 nucleotides line up with TRBD1. J gave up 6 bases and V 0 bases, and 2 bases lay outside the gene matches. Germline V gene lookup returns CDR1 SGHKS and CDR2 YYEKEE (reference sequence). The CDR3 extends over 15 amino acids.

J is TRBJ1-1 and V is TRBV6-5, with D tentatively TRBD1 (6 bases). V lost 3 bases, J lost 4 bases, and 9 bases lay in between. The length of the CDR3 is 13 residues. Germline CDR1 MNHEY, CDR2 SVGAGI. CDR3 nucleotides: TGTGCCAGCAGTTATAGGGGGGTCACTGAAGCTTTCTTT. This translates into CASSYRGVTEAFF.

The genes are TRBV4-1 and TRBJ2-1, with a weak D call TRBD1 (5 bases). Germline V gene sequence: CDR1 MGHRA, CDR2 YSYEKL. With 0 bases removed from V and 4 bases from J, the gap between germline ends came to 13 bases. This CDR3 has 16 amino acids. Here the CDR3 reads CASSQDLQGGYNEQFF. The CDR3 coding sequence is TGCGCCAGCAGCCAAGATCTGCAGGGTGGGTACAATGAGCAGTTCTTC.

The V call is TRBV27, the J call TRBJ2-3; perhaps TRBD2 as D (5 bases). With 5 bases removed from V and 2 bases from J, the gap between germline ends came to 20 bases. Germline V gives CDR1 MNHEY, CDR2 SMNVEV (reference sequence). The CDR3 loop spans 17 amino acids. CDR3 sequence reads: CASSLRGDSDITDTQYF. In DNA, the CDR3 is TGTGCCAGCAGTCTCCGGGGAGATAGCGACATCACAGATACGCAGTATTTT.

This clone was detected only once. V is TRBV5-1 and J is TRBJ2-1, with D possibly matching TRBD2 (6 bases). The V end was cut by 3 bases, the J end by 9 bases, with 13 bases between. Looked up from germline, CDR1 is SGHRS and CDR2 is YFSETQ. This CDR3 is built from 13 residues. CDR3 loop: CASSYGSVPEQFF. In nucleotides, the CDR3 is TGCGCCAGCAGCTACGGGAGCGTCCCTGAGCAGTTCTTC.

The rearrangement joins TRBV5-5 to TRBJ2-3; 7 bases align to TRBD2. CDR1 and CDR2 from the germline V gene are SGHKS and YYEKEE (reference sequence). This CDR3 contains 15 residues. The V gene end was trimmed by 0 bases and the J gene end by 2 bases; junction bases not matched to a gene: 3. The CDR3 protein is CASSLVGGLTDTQYF. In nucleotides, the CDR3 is TGTGCCAGCAGCTTGGTGGGAGGGCTCACAGATACGCAGTATTTT.

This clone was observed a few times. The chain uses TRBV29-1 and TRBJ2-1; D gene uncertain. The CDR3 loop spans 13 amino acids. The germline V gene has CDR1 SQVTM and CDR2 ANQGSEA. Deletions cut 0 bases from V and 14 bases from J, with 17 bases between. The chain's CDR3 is CSVEDPSVLGEFF. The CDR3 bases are TGCAGCGTTGAAGATCCGTCGGTTCTTGGGGAGTTCTTC.

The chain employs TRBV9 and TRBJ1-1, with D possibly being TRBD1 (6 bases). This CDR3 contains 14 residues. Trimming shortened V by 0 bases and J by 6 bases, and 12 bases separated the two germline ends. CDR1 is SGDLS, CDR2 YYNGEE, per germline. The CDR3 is CASSVAGEGAEAFF. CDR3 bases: TGTGCCAGCAGCGTAGCAGGGGAAGGCGCTGAAGCTTTCTTT.

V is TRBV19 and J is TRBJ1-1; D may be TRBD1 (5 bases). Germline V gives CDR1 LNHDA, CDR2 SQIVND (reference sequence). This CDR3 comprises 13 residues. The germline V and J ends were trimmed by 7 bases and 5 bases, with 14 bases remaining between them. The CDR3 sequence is CASTHSGGTEAFF. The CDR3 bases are TGTGCCAGTACCCATAGCGGGGGAACTGAAGCTTTCTTT.

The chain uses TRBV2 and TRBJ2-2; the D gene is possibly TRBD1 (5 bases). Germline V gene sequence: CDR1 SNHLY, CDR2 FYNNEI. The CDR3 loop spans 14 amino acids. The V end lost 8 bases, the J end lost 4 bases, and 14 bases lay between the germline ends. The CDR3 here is CASGARWSTGELFF. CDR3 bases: TGTGCCAGCGGGGCGAGATGGAGCACCGGGGAGCTGTTTTTT. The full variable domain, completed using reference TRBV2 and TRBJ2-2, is EPEVTQTPSHQVTQMGQEVILRCVPISNHLYFYWYRQILGQKVEFLVSFYNNEISEKSEIFDDQFSVERPDGSNFTLKIRSTKLEDSAMYFCASGARWSTGELFFGEGSRLTVL.

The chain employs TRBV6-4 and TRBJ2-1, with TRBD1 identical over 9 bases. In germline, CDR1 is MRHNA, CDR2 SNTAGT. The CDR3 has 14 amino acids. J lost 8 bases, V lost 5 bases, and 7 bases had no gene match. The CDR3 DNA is TGTGCCAGCAGTCACCGGGACAGGGCCGATGAGCAGTTCTTC. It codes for CASSHRDRADEQFF.

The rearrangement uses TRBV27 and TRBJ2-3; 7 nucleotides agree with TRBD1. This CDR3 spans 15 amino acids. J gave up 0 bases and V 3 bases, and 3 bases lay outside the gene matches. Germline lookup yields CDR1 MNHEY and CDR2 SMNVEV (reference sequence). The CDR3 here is CASSLGQTSTDTQYF. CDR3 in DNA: TGTGCCAGCAGTTTGGGACAGACTAGCACAGATACGCAGTATTTT.

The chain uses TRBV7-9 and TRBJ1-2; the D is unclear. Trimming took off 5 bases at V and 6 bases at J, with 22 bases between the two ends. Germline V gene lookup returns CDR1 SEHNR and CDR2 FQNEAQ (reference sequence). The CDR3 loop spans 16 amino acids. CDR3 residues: CASSPSLTSKENGYTF. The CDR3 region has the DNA TGTGCCAGCAGCCCGTCCCTCACCTCAAAGGAAAATGGCTACACCTTC.

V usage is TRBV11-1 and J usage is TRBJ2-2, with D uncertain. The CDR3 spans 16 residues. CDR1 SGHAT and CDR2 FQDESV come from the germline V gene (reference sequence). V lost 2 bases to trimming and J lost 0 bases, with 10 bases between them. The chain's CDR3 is CASSLFPRSNTGELFF. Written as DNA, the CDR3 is TGTGCCAGCAGCTTATTTCCGCGTTCGAACACCGGGGAGCTGTTTTTT.

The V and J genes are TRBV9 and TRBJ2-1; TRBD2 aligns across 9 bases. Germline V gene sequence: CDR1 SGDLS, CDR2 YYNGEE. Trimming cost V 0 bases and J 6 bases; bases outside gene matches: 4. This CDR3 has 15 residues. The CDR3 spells CASSVGPSGINEQFF. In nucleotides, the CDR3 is TGTGCCAGCAGCGTAGGCCCTAGCGGGATCAATGAGCAGTTCTTC.

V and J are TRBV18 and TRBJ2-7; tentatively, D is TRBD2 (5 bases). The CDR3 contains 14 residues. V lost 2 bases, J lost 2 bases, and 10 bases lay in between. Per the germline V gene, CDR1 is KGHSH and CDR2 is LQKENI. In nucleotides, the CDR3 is TGTGCCAGCTCACCAGGGAGTGGGCCCTACGAGCAGTACTTC. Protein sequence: CASSPGSGPYEQYF.